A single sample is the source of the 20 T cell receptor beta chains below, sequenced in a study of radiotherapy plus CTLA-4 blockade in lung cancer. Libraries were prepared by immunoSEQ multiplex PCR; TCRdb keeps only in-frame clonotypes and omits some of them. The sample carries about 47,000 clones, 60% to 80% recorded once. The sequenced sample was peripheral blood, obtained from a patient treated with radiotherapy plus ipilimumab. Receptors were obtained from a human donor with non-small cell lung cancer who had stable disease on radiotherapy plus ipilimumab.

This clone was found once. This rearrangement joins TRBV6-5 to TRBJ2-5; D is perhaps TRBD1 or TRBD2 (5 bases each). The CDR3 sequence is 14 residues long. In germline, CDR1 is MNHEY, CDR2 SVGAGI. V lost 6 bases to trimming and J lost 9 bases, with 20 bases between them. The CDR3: CASSGAASFGAQYF. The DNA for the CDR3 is TGTGCCAGCAGCGGGGCAGCCAGCTTTGGGGCCCAGTACTTC.

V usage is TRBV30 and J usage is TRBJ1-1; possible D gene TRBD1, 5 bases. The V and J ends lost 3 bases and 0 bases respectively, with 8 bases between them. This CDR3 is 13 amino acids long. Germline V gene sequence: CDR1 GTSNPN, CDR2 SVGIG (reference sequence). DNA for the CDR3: TGTGCCTGGAGATTGACAGTGAACACTGAAGCTTTCTTT. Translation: CAWRLTVNTEAFF. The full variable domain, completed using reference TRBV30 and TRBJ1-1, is SQTIHQWPATLVQPVGSPLSLECTVEGTSNPNLYWYRQAAGRGLQLLFYSVGIGQISSEVPQNLSASRPQDRQFILSSKKLLLSDSGFYLCAWRLTVNTEAFFGQGTRLTVV.

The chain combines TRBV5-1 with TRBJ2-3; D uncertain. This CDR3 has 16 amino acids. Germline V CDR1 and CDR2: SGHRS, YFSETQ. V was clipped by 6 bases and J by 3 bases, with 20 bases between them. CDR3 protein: CASTTLGIPSTDTQYF. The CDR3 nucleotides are TGCGCCAGCACTACCCTAGGGATACCGTCAACAGATACGCAGTATTTT.

This CDR3 reads CASSLELGGALNYGYTF. In DNA form, the CDR3 reads TGTGCCAGCAGCTTGGAGCTGGGAGGAGCGCTTAACTATGGCTACACCTTC. V usage is TRBV5-5 and J usage is TRBJ1-2; D is unresolved. CDR3 size: 17 residues. The germline V gene has CDR1 SGHKS and CDR2 YYEKEE (reference sequence). The V end lost 0 bases, the J end lost 1 base, and 16 bases lay between the germline ends.

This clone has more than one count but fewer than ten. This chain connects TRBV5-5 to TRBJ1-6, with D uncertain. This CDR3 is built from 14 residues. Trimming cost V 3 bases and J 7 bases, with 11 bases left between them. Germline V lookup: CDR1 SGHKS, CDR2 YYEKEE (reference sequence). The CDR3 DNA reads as TGTGCCAGCAGCTCCGAGGCCAGCAATTCACCCCTCCACTTT. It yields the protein CASSSEASNSPLHF.

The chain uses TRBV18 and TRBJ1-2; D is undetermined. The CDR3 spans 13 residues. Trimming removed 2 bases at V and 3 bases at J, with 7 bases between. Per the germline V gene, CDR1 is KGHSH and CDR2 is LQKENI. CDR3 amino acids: CASSPADDYGYTF. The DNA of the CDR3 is TGTGCCAGCTCACCAGCGGATGACTATGGCTACACCTTC.

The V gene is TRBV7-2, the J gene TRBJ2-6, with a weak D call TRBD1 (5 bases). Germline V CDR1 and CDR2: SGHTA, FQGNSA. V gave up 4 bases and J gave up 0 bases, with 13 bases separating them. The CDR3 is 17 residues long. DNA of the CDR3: TGTGCCAGCAGCTCCGGAGACAGCTACTCTGGGGCCAACGTCCTGACTTTC. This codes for CASSSGDSYSGANVLTF.

CDR3 DNA sequence: TGTGCCAGTAGTATAGACCCAAGGGCAGATACGCAGTATTTT. It specifies CASSIDPRADTQYF. V is TRBV19 and J is TRBJ2-3, with unresolved D. Trimming cost V 0 bases and J 4 bases, with 8 bases left between them. Germline V CDR1 and CDR2: LNHDA, SQIVND (reference sequence). This CDR3 comprises 14 residues.

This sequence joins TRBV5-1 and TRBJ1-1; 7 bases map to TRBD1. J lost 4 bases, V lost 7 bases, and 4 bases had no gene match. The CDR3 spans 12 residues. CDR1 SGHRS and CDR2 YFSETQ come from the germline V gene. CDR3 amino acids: CASGSGGTEAFF. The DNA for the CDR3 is TGCGCCAGCGGATCAGGGGGCACTGAAGCTTTCTTT.

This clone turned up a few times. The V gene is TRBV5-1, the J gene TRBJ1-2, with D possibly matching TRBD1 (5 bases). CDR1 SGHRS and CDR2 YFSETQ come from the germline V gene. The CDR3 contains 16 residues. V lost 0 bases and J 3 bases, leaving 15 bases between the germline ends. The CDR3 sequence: CASSLDRPQGDYGYTF. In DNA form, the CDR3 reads TGCGCCAGCAGCTTGGACCGACCTCAGGGAGACTATGGCTACACCTTC.

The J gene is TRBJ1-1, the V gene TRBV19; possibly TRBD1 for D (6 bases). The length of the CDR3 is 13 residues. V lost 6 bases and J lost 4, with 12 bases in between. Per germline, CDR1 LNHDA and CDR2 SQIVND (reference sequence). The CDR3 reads CASRYREVTEAFF. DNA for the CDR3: TGTGCCAGTAGATACAGGGAAGTCACTGAAGCTTTCTTT. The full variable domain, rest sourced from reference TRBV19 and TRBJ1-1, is DGGITQSPKYLFRKEGQNVTLSCEQNLNHDAMYWYRQDPGQGLRLIYYSQIVNDFQKGDIAEGYSVSREKKESFPLTVTSAQKNPTAFYLCASRYREVTEAFFGQGTRLTVV.

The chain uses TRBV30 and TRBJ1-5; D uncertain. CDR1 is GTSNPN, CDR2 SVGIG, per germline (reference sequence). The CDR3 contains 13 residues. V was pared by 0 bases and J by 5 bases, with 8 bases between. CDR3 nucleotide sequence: TGTGCCTGGAGTGTTTCCCTATATCAGCCCCAGCATTTT. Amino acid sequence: CAWSVSLYQPQHF.

The CDR3 is CAWSKGDRDEAFF. The DNA of the CDR3 is TGTGCCTGGAGTAAAGGGGATAGAGATGAAGCTTTCTTT. V and J are TRBV30 and TRBJ1-1; the D gene is possibly TRBD1 (5 bases). V dropped 2 bases and J dropped 7 bases, with 14 bases sitting between them. There are 13 residues in the CDR3. The V gene's germline CDR1 is GTSNPN and CDR2 SVGIG (reference sequence).

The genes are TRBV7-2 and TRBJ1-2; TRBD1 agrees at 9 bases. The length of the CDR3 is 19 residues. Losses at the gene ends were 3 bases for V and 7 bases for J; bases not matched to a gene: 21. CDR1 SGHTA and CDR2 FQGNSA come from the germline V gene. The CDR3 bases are TGTGCCAGCAGCTTTTCTCCCCCGGGACAGGGACATAATGTTGGTGGCTACACCTTC. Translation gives CASSFSPPGQGHNVGGYTF. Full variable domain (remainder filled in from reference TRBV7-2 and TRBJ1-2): GAGVSQSPSNKVTEKGKDVELRCDPISGHTALYWYRQSLGQGLEFLIYFQGNSAPDKSGLPSDRFSAERTGGSVSTLTIQRTQQEDSAVYLCASSFSPPGQGHNVGGYTFGSGTRLTVV.

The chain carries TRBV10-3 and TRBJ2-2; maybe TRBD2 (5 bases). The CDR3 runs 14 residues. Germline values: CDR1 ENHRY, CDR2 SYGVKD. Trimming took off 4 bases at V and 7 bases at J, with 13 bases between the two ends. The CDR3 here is CAISGGLEGGELFF. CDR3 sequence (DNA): TGTGCCATCAGTGGCGGTCTAGAGGGCGGGGAGCTGTTTTTT.

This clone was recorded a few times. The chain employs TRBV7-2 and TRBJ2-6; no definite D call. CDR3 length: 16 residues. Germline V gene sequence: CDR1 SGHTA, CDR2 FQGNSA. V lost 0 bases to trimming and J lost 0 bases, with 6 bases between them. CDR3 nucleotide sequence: TGTGCCAGCAGCTTAGCTTCAGGCTCTGGGGCCAACGTCCTGACTTTC. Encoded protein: CASSLASGSGANVLTF.

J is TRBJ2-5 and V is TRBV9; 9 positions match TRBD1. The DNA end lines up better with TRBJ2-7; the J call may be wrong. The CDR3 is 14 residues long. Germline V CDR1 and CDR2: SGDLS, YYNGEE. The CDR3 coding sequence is TGTGCCAGCAGCGTAAGACAGGGGGGGGACGAGCAGTACTTC. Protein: CASSVRQGGDEQYF.

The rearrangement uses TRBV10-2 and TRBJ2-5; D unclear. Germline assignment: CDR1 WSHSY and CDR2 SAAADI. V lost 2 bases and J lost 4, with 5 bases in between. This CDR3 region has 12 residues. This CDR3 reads CASSETLETQYF. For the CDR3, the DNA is TGCGCCAGCAGTGAGACCTTAGAGACCCAGTACTTC.

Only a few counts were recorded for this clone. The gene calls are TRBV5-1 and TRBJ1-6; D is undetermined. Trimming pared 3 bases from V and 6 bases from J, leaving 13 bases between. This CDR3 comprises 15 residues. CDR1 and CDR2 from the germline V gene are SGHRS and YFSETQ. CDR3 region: CASSSAPGFNSPLHF. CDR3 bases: TGCGCCAGCAGCTCGGCCCCGGGTTTTAATTCACCCCTCCACTTT.

The CDR3 here is CASSQGTANSPLHF. CDR3 nucleotide sequence: TGCGCCAGCAGCCAAGGTACGGCAAATTCACCCCTCCACTTT. The chain recombines TRBV4-3 with TRBJ1-6; D is unclear. The CDR3 covers 14 residues. Germline V lookup: CDR1 LGHNA, CDR2 YSLEER. V gave up 1 base and J gave up 7 bases, with 8 bases separating them.